These 21 T cell receptor beta chains were all obtained from the same sample, sequenced in a study of T cell changes during pregnancy in multiple sclerosis. The assay was immunoSEQ multiplex PCR, and TCRdb's table has in-frame clones only and misses some. The data hold 30,000 to 40,000 clones, with about 90% observed a single time. The sample here was CD8+ T cells from peripheral blood mononuclear cells, taken in the third trimester of pregnancy. These receptors all stem from a female donor with multiple sclerosis, enrolled in a pregnancy study.

This clone has just a few counts. The chain recombines TRBV29-1 with TRBJ1-1; 10 bases agree with TRBD1. Germline-derived CDR1 and CDR2 are SQVTM and ANQGSEA. V lost 6 bases, J lost 0 bases, and 1 base stayed unmatched. The CDR3 covers 13 residues. CDR3 protein: CSVGQGVNTEAFF. The CDR3 DNA reads as TGCAGCGTCGGACAGGGGGTGAACACTGAAGCTTTCTTT. Full variable domain (remainder filled in from reference TRBV29-1 and TRBJ1-1): SAVISQKPSRDICQRGTSLTIQCQVDSQVTMMFWYRQQPGQSLTLIATANQGSEATYESGFVIDKFPISRPNLTFSTLTVSNMSPEDSSIYLCSVGQGVNTEAFFGQGTRLTVV.

This chain links TRBV25-1 with TRBJ1-2; D may be TRBD1 (6 bases). CDR3 length: 15 residues. V lost 0 bases, J lost 6 bases, and 14 bases lay in between. The germline V gene encodes CDR1 MGHDK and CDR2 SYGVNS. CDR3 nucleotide sequence: TGTGCCAGCAGTGAATATACCCCCACAGGGAATGGCTACACCTTC. It translates to CASSEYTPTGNGYTF.

This sequence joins TRBV11-2 and TRBJ2-3, with 7 bases fitting TRBD2. Germline trimming cut 1 base from V and 5 bases from J; bases unmatched to any gene: 6. The germline V gene encodes CDR1 SGHAT and CDR2 FQNNGV. The CDR3 is 15 residues long. CDR3 amino acids: CASSLVLAAGDTQYF. The CDR3 DNA follows: TGTGCCAGCAGCTTAGTCCTAGCGGCCGGAGATACGCAGTATTTT.

This chain joins TRBV4-3 and TRBJ2-7, with TRBD1 as a possible D gene (6 bases). CDR1 and CDR2 from the germline V gene are LGHNA and YSLEER. CDR3 size: 14 residues. V was cut by 0 bases and J by 4 bases, with 10 bases left in between. The CDR3 reads CASSQDTGSYEQYF. As DNA, the CDR3 is TGCGCCAGCAGCCAAGATACAGGGTCGTACGAGCAGTACTTC.

The chain combines TRBV2 with TRBJ2-7, with 9 bases that match TRBD2. Looked up from germline, CDR1 is SNHLY and CDR2 is FYNNEI. Trimming at V came to 8 bases and at J to 3 bases, leaving 11 bases not matched to a gene. The length of the CDR3 is 15 residues. The CDR3 protein is CASRLDAGGIYEQYF. As DNA, the CDR3 is TGTGCCAGCCGATTAGACGCGGGGGGGATCTACGAGCAGTACTTC.

V usage is TRBV9 and J usage is TRBJ2-7; 10 nucleotides align to TRBD1. Unmatched junction bases numbered 5, after V lost 3 bases and J lost 5 bases. Germline CDR1 SGDLS, CDR2 YYNGEE. The CDR3 has 14 amino acids. The CDR3 here is CASSAGTGENEQYF. The CDR3 region has the DNA TGTGCCAGCAGCGCCGGGACAGGGGAGAACGAGCAGTACTTC. Full variable domain (missing parts from reference TRBV9 and TRBJ2-7): DSGVTQTPKHLITATGQRVTLRCSPRSGDLSVYWYQQSLDQGLQFLIQYYNGEERAKGNILERFSAQQFPDLHSELNLSSLELGDSALYFCASSAGTGENEQYFGPGTRLTVT.

The V and J genes are TRBV9 and TRBJ2-7, with 10 bases identical to TRBD2. The CDR3 has 15 amino acids. CDR1 and CDR2 (germline): SGDLS, YYNGEE. V gave up 3 bases and J gave up 2 bases; unmatched junction bases: 5. The CDR3 DNA reads as TGTGCCAGCAGCGCCAGCGGGGGGGCCGCCTACGAGCAGTACTTC. Translating gives CASSASGGAAYEQYF.

The chain is built from TRBV4-3 and TRBJ1-4; D remains unclear. The V end lost 3 bases, the J end lost 7 bases, and 12 bases lay between the germline ends. There are 14 residues in the CDR3. Germline CDR1 LGHNA, CDR2 YSLEER. This chain's CDR3 is CASSQSLRGEKLFF. CDR3 in DNA: TGCGCCAGCAGCCAGTCGTTACGCGGTGAAAAACTGTTTTTT.

The DNA for the CDR3 is TGTGCCAGCCGCTCAGGCCCCGAACTGAACTACGAGCAGTACTTC. The encoded protein is CASRSGPELNYEQYF. The chain has TRBV28 and TRBJ2-7, with D uncertain. Germline V gives CDR1 MDHEN, CDR2 SYDVKM. CDR3 length: 15 amino acids. The germline V and J ends were trimmed by 8 bases and 3 bases, with 20 bases remaining between them.

J is TRBJ2-7 and V is TRBV19; 8 bases agree with TRBD1. Germline V CDR1 and CDR2: LNHDA, SQIVND (reference sequence). This CDR3 is 15 amino acids long. After removal of 5 bases from V and 1 base from J, the junction contained 7 bases not matched to a gene. This chain's CDR3 is CASSLTTGVSYEQYF. The CDR3 nucleotides are TGTGCCAGTAGTCTAACGACAGGGGTTTCCTACGAGCAGTACTTC.

V gene TRBV7-8 combines with J gene TRBJ2-1; 9 positions agree with TRBD1. The CDR3 consists of 14 residues. Germline V gene data show CDR1 as SGHVS and CDR2 as FQNEAQ. With 7 bases clipped from V and 9 bases from J, the junction kept 10 bases outside the gene matches. CDR3 in DNA: TGTGCCAGCACCGGGACAGGGAATATAGGTGAGCAGTTCTTC. Protein: CASTGTGNIGEQFF.

CDR3: CASSSGVGGEKLFF. The CDR3 nucleotides are TGTGCCAGCAGTTCTGGGGTGGGAGGTGAAAAACTGTTTTTT. The gene calls are TRBV6-6 and TRBJ1-4; no clear D. Germline CDR1 and CDR2: MNHNY and SVGAGI (reference sequence). The CDR3 extends over 14 amino acids. V was cut by 4 bases and J by 7 bases, with 13 bases left in between.

The V call is TRBV4-3, the J call TRBJ2-2; D is unclear. The germline V and J ends were trimmed by 1 base and 3 bases, with 9 bases remaining between them. Germline loops: CDR1 LGHNA, CDR2 YSLEER. The CDR3 extends over 15 amino acids. DNA for the CDR3: TGCGCCAGCAGCCAAGGCGGTTTTGACACCGGGGAGCTGTTTTTT. It yields the protein CASSQGGFDTGELFF.

V usage is TRBV6-6 and J usage is TRBJ2-1; no firm D call. CDR3 length: 16 residues. V was shortened by 7 bases and J by 1 base, with 17 bases between the two germline ends. Per germline, CDR1 MNHNY and CDR2 SVGAGI (reference sequence). The CDR3 DNA sequence: TGTGCCAGCATCGACGTGGCAGCCGGGTCCTACAATGAGCAGTTCTTC. Amino acid sequence: CASIDVAAGSYNEQFF.

The V call is TRBV7-8, the J call TRBJ1-4; 8 positions match TRBD1. The CDR3 extends over 15 amino acids. The germline V gene encodes CDR1 SGHVS and CDR2 FQNEAQ. With V trimmed by 5 bases and J by 2 bases, 4 bases remained unmatched. CDR3 residues: CASSPRQGTNEKLFF. In DNA, the CDR3 is TGTGCCAGCAGCCCCAGACAGGGGACTAATGAAAAACTGTTTTTT.

The chain couples TRBV4-1 to TRBJ2-7, with D possibly TRBD2 on 5 matching bases. Germline V gives CDR1 MGHRA, CDR2 YSYEKL. Trimming took off 4 bases at V and 0 bases at J, with 10 bases between the two ends. The length of the CDR3 is 14 residues. The CDR3 loop is CASSLNGVSYEQYF. For the CDR3, the DNA is TGCGCCAGCAGCCTCAACGGGGTCTCCTACGAGCAGTACTTC.

The chain recombines TRBV27 with TRBJ2-5, with 7 bases fitting TRBD2. CDR1 is MNHEY, CDR2 SMNVEV, per germline (reference sequence). J lost 4 bases, V lost 6 bases, and 8 bases had no gene match. This CDR3 contains 14 residues. The CDR3 region is CASSSWGGTETQYF. For the CDR3, the DNA is TGTGCCAGCAGCTCCTGGGGGGGGACAGAGACCCAGTACTTC.

The chain couples TRBV7-9 to TRBJ1-1; perhaps TRBD1 as D (5 bases). V lost 5 bases and J 3 bases, leaving 16 bases between the germline ends. Germline-derived CDR1 and CDR2 are SEHNR and FQNEAQ (reference sequence). The CDR3 length is 15 residues. CDR3 DNA: TGTGCCAGCAGCCCCTTCAGGGTGGCTTACACTGAAGCTTTCTTT. Protein product: CASSPFRVAYTEAFF.

The rearrangement joins TRBV7-3 to TRBJ2-1; 9 nucleotides line up with TRBD2. V trimming: 0 bases; J trimming: 12 bases; junction bases outside the gene matches: 9. The CDR3 runs 15 residues. Germline V CDR1 and CDR2: SGHTA, FQGTGA. The CDR3 is CASSLTGTSPSGQFF. In DNA, the CDR3 is TGTGCCAGCAGCTTAACTGGGACTAGCCCATCTGGGCAGTTCTTC.

This clone occurred once. An end of the junction differs from the germline gene, which may be a read error. The V and J genes are TRBV7-7 and TRBJ2-2; D is perhaps TRBD2 (5 bases). CDR1 is SSHAT and CDR2 is FNYEAQ in the germline V gene (reference sequence). The CDR3 contains 12 residues. CDR3 loop: CASSLGAGELFF. For the CDR3, the DNA is TGTGCTAGCAGCCTCGGGGCCGGGGAGCTGTTTTTT.

This clone appeared a few times. J is TRBJ2-2 and V is TRBV4-3; D is ambiguous. The V end was cut by 0 bases, the J end by 4 bases, with 15 bases between. Germline V gene data show CDR1 as LGHNA and CDR2 as YSLEER. The length of the CDR3 is 17 residues. The CDR3 spells CASSQERKIPTTGELFF. In nucleotides, the CDR3 is TGCGCCAGCAGCCAAGAGAGAAAGATCCCAACCACCGGGGAGCTGTTTTTT.